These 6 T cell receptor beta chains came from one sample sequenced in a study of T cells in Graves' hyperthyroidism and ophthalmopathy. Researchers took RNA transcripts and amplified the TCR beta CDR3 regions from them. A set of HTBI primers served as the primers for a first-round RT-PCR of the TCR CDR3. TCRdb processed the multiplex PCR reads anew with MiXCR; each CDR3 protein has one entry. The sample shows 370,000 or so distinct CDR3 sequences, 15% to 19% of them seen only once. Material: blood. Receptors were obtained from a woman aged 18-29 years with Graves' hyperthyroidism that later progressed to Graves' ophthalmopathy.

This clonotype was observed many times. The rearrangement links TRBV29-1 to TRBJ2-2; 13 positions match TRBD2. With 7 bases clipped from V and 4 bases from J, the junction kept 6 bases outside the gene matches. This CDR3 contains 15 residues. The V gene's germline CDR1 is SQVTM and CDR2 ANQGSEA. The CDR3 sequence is CSGRTSGSATGELFF. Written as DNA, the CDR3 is TGCAGCGGGAGGACTAGCGGGAGTGCCACCGGGGAGCTGTTTTTT.

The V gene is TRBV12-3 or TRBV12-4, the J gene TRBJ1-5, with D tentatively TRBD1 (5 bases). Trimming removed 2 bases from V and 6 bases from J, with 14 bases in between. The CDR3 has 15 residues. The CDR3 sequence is CASSLSSRGAQPQHF. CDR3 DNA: TGTGCCAGCAGTTTATCGTCGAGGGGAGCTCAGCCCCAGCATTTT.

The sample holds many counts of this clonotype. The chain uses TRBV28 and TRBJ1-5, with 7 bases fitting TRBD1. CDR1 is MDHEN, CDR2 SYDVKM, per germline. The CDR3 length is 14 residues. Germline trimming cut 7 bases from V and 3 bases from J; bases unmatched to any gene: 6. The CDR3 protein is CASKRQGPNQPQHF. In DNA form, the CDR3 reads TGTGCCAGCAAAAGACAGGGACCCAATCAGCCCCAGCATTTT.

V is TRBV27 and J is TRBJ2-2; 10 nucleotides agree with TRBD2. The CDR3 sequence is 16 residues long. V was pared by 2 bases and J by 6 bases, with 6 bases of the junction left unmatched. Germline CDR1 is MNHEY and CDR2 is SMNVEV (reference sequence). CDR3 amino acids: CASSLPQREGAGELFF. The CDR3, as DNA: TGTGCCAGCAGTTTACCACAGCGGGAGGGCGCCGGGGAGCTGTTTTTT.

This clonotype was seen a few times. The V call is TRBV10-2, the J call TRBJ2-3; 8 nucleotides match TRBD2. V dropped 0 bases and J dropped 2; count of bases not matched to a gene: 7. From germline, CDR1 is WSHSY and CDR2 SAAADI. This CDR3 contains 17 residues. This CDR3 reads CASSESRLAGSTDTQYF. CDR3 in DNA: TGCGCCAGCAGTGAGTCGCGGCTAGCGGGTTCCACAGATACGCAGTATTTT.

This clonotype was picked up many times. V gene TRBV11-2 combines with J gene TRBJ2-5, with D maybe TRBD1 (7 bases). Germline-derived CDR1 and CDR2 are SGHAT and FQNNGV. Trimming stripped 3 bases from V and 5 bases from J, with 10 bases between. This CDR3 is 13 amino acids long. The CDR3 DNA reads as TGTGCCAGCAGCTTGCCAGGGGGGGAGACCCAGTACTTC. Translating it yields CASSLPGGETQYF. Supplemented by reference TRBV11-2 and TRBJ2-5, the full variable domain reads EAGVAQSPRYKIIEKRQSVAFWCNPISGHATLYWYQQILGQGPKLLIQFQNNGVVDDSQLPKDRFSAERLKGVDSTLKIQPAKLEDSAVYLCASSLPGGETQYFGPGTRLLVL.